This T cell receptor beta chain was profiled in a study of T cell responses to AZD1222 COVID-19 vaccine. Study-wide background: Second-dose schedules of about 4 or about 12 weeks were combined. General observations from the study: The repertoires were collected only after the peak T cell response. Unmutated variant regions are reportedly targeted by nearly half of spike-specific TCRs. AZD1222 recipients seropositive at baseline numbered only 5 to 7.

V was pared by 6 bases and J by 8 bases, with 19 bases between. The V gene's germline CDR1 is MNHEY and CDR2 SVGEGT. The CDR3 sequence is 14 residues long. Using immunoSEQ multiplex PCR, the repertoire was profiled, and TCRdb retains in-frame clones only, with some absent. The sample shows some 120,000 clones, 70% to 90% of them seen only once. This clone occurred a few times. Its antigen is as yet unknown. The chain employs TRBV6-2 or TRBV6-3 and TRBJ1-2, with D perhaps TRBD1 (6 bases). The sequence was collected from an adult in good health. The specimen comprised peripheral blood, sampled on day 0 of AZD1222 vaccination. The CDR3 nucleotides read TGTGCCAGCAGCCGATACCGGGACATCGAAGGCTACACCTTC. Protein product: CASSRYRDIEGYTF.